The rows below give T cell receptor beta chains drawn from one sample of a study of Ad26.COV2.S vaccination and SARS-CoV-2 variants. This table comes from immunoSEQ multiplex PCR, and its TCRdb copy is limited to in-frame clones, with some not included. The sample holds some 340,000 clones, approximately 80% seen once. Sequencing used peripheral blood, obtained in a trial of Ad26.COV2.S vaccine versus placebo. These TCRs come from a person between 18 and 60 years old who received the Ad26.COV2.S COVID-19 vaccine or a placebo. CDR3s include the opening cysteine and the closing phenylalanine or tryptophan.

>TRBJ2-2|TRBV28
CASSLLSGELFF
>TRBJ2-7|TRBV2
CASSAGLAYEQYF
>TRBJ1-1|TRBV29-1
CSVVTGTNTEAFF
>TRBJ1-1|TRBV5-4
CASSLEQMNTEAFF
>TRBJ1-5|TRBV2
CASSVDGGGQPQHF
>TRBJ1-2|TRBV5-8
CASSLLSVNYGYTF
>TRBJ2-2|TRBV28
CASSLEPGAGSGELFF
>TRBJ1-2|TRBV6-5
CASNPSRTDNYGYTF
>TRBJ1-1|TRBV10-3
CAIREQGNTEAFF
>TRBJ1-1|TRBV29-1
CSVGIMGLGQGLNTEAFF
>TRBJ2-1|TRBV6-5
CASHRDVKVYNEQFF
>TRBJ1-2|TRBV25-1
CASSEGGVDYTF
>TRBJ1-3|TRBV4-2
CASSQDFSRSPSGNTIYF
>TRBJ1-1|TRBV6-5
CASSKRADMNTEAFF
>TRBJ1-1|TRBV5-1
CASSLEYREAFF
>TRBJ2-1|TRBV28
CASGIAGDYNEQFF
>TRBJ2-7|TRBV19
CASSPRQGSYEQYF
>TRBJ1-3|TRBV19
CASSMMGTGTPGNTIYF
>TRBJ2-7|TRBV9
CASSVDGRLGGYEQYF
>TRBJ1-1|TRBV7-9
CASRVQWGAEAFF
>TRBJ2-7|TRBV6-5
CASSYPTSGGGEQYF
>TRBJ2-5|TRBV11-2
CASSLGGGDSETQYF
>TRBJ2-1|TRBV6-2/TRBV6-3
CASSHDADEQFF
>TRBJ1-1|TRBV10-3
CAISDGRARNTEAFF
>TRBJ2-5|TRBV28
CASSPRSGVGETQYF
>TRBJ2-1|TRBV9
CASSARYSGGVNEQFF
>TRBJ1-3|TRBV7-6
CASSSGSGSGNTIYF
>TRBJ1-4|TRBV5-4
CASSDINTAATNEKLFF
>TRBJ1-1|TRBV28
CASSLVPSNTEAFF
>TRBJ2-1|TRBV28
CASRITGIRSYNEQFF
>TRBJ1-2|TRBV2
CASSAWGARYGYTF
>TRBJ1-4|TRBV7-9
CASSSGTGVPNEKLFF
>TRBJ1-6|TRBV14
CASSQAVGAGDNSPLHF
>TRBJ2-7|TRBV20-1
CSASFPSGGASYEQYF
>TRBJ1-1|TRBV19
CASHHRPNTEAFF
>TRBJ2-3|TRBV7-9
CASSLDQGATQYF
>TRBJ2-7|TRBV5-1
CASSWSGRNYEQYF
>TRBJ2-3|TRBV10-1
CASSESMSGGQTDTQYF
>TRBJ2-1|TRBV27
CASSLSPQVGVKQFF
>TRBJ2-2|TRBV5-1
CASSLEGDTGELFF
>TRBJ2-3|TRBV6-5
CASMAGGRPDTQYF
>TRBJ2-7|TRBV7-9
CASSLEVTPLRVSEQYF
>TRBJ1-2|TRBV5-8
CASSQDDRRPAGYTF
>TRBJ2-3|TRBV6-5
CASSYSLGQRADTQYF